What follows are 5 T cell receptor beta chains derived from one specimen sequenced in a study of T cell repertoires in cytomegalovirus infection. Using its own MiXCR run on the reads, TCRdb lists one record per CDR3 protein. The sample includes some 300,000 distinct CDR3 sequences, around 9.1% of them seen just once. Sequencing was done on a sample of PBMCs. Receptors originate from a human donor in good health (CMV status not recorded). Some clones in this sample may be carry-over from other donors' samples.

On this clonotype: This sequence may be a read error, since a much larger clone differs from it by one base. The CDR3 does not close with the conserved phenylalanine or tryptophan, likely indicating a read error. The chain couples TRBV5-6 to TRBJ1-1; D is perhaps TRBD1 (6 bases). Germline V lookup: CDR1 SGHDT, CDR2 YYEEEE. This CDR3 contains 15 residues. V was shortened by 4 bases and J by 11 bases, with 24 bases between the two germline ends. The CDR3: CASSDISGLLRGAFL. CDR3 nucleotides: TGTGCCAGCAGCGATATTTCTGGCCTTCTGAGGGGGGCTTTCCTT.

This clonotype appeared many times. This chain links TRBV12-3 or TRBV12-4 with TRBJ2-7; D assignment may be TRBD1 or TRBD2 (5 bases each). This CDR3 comprises 14 residues. The V end lost 6 bases, the J end lost 2 bases, and 14 bases lay between the germline ends. In DNA, the CDR3 is TGTGCCAGCAGCGCCAGGGACGGGCCCTACGAGCAGTACTTC. This codes for CASSARDGPYEQYF.

The chain is built from TRBV20-1 and TRBJ1-1; D not resolved. In germline, CDR1 is DFQATT, CDR2 SNEGSKA (reference sequence). There are 13 residues in the CDR3. V was trimmed by 3 bases and J by 0 bases, leaving 8 bases between them. The chain's CDR3 is CSASRAVNTEAFF. The CDR3 DNA reads as TGCAGTGCTAGCCGTGCAGTGAACACTGAAGCTTTCTTT.

J is TRBJ2-1 and V is TRBV9, with D perhaps TRBD1 or TRBD2 (5 bases each). Germline V CDR1 and CDR2: SGDLS, YYNGEE. CDR3 length: 15 amino acids. V was shortened by 4 bases and J by 9 bases, with 20 bases between the two germline ends. CDR3 amino acids: CASSPGTLVISEQFF. CDR3 DNA sequence: TGTGCCAGCAGCCCCGGGACCTTAGTTATTAGTGAGCAGTTCTTC.

This clonotype was seen ten or more times. V usage is TRBV27 and J usage is TRBJ2-1, with 10 positions matching TRBD2. The junction had 5 bases not matched to a gene; V was cut back by 2 bases and J by 4 bases. The CDR3 has 16 amino acids. The germline gives CDR1 MNHEY, CDR2 SMNVEV (reference sequence). CDR3 sequence reads: CASSLALAGVYNEQFF. The CDR3 DNA follows: TGTGCCAGCAGTTTAGCTCTAGCGGGGGTTTACAATGAGCAGTTCTTC.